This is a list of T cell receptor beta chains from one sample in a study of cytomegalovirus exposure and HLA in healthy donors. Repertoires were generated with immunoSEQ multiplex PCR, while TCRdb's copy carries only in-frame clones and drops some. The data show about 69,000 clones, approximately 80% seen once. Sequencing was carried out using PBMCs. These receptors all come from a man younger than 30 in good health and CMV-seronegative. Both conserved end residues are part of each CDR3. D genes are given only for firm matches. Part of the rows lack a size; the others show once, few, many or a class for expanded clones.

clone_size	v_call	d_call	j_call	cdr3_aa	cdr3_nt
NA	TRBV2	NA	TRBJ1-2	CASSEALRNYGYTF	TGTGCCAGCAGTGAAGCGCTTCGGAACTATGGCTACACCTTC
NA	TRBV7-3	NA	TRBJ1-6	CASSLSVMGGSPLHF	TGTGCCAGCAGCTTATCGGTGATGGGGGGTTCACCCCTCCACTTT
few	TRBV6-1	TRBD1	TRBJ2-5	CASSDEGAAVTQYF	TGTGCCAGCAGTGATGAGGGGGCAGCTGTTACCCAGTACTTC
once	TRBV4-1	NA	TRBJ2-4	CASSQPPGATAVQYF	TGCGCCAGCAGCCAACCCCCAGGGGCGACGGCTGTTCAGTACTTC
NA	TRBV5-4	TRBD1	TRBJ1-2	CASSRETGDYGYTF	TGTGCCAGCAGCAGGGAAACAGGGGATTATGGCTACACCTTC
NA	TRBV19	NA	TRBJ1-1	CASSSQGSTEAFF	TGTGCCAGTAGTAGTCAGGGGAGCACTGAAGCTTTCTTT
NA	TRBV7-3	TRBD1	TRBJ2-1	CASSLQTGMDEQFF	TGTGCCAGCAGCTTACAGACAGGGATGGATGAGCAGTTCTTC
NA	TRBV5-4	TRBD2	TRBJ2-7	CASRSGASYEQYF	TGTGCCAGCAGAAGCGGGGCATCCTACGAGCAGTACTTC
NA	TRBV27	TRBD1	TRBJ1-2	CATKIEQGPYGYTF	TGTGCCACCAAGATCGAACAGGGGCCGTATGGCTACACCTTC
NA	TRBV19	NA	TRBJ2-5	CASSTQTEETQYF	TGTGCCAGTAGTACCCAGACAGAAGAGACCCAGTACTTC
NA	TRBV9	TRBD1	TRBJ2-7	CASSVTGAEQYF	TGTGCCAGCAGCGTAACAGGGGCCGAGCAGTACTTC
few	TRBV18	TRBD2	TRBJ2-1	CASSIGTSDSFRNEQFF	TGTGCCAGCTCAATAGGGACTAGCGACTCTTTTAGGAATGAGCAGTTCTTC